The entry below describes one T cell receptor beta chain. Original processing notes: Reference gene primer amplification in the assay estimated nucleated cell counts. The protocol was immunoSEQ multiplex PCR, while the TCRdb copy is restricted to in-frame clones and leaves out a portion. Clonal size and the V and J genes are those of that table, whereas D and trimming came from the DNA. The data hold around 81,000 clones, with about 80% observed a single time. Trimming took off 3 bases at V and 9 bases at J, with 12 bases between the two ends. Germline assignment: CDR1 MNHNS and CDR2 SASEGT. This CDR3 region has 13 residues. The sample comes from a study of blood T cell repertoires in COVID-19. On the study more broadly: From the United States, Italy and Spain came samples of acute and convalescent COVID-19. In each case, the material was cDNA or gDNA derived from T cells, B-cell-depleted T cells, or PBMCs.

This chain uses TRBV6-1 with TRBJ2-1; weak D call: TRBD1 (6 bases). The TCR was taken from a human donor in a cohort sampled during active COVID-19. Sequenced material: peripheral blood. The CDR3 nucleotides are TGTGCCAGCAGTGAGTCCAGGGGTAGTGAGCAGTTCTTC. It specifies CASSESRGSEQFF.